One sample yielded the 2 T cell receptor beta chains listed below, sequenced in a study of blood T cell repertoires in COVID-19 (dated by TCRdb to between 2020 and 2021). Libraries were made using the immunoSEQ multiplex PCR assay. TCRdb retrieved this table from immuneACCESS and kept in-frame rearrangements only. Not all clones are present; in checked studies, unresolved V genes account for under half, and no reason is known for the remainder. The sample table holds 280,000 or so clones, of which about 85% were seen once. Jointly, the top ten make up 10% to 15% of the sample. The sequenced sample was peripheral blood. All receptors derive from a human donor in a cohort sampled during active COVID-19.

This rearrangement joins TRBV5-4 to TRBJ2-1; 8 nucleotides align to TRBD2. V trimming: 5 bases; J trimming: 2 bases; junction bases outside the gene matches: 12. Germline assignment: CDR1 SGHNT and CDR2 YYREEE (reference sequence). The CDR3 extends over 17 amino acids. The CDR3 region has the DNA TGTGCCAGCAGGACTGGACTAGCCGCCAGCGCCTACAATGAGCAGTTCTTC. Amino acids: CASRTGLAASAYNEQFF.

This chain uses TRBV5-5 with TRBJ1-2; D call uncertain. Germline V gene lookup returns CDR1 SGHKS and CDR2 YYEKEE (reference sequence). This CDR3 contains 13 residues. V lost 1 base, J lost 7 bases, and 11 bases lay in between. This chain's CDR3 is CASSLWAESGYTF. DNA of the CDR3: TGTGCCAGCAGCTTGTGGGCAGAATCTGGCTACACCTTC.